The clone carrying this T cell receptor (beta chain) was picked up a small number of times. Trimming stripped 6 bases from V and 6 bases from J, with 14 bases between. The CDR3 consists of 14 residues. CDR1 and CDR2 from the germline V gene are MGHDK and SYGVNS. The data stem from a study of blood T cell repertoires in COVID-19. Study context: PBMCs, B-cell-depleted T cells, or T cells provided the cDNA or gDNA that made up the material.

Some clones are missing from TCRdb's copy, which holds only in-frame ones; the method was immunoSEQ multiplex PCR. The table lists approximately 50,000 clones, approximately 87% of them singletons. V gene TRBV25-1 combines with J gene TRBJ1-4, with D possibly TRBD1 on 5 matching bases. Sequences were obtained from peripheral blood. The TCR was taken from a man in his fifties with acute or convalescent COVID-19. CDR3 DNA sequence: TGTGCCAGCAGCCTCTCCTGGGGGGATGAAAAACTGTTTTTT. Translated: CASSLSWGDEKLFF.